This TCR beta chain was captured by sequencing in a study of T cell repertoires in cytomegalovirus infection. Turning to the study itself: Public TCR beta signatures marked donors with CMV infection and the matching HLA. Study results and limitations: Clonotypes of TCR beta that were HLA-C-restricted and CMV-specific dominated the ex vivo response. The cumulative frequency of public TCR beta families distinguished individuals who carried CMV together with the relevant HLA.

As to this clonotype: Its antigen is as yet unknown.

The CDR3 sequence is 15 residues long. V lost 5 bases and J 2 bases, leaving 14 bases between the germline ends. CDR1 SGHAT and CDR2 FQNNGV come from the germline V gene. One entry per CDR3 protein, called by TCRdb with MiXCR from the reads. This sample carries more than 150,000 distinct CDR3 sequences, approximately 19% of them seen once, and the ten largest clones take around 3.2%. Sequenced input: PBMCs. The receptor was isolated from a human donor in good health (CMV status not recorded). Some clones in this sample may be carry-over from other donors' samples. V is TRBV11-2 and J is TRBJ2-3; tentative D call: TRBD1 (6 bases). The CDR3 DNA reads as TGTGCCAGCAGCCTCCAGGGGACATACACAGATACGCAGTATTTT. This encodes CASSLQGTYTDTQYF. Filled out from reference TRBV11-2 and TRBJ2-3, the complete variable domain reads EAGVAQSPRYKIIEKRQSVAFWCNPISGHATLYWYQQILGQGPKLLIQFQNNGVVDDSQLPKDRFSAERLKGVDSTLKIQPAKLEDSAVYLCASSLQGTYTDTQYFGPGTRLTVL.